These 22 T cell receptor beta chains came from one sample sequenced in a study of identifying expanded T cells in peripheral blood. The repertoire was sequenced with immunoSEQ multiplex PCR; TCRdb's copy has only in-frame clones and lacks some. Of around 68,000 clones in the sample, around 87% are singletons; the top ten hold around 4.7%. What was sequenced was blood. The receptors were gathered from a person aged 18 to 69 in good health.

V usage is TRBV28 and J usage is TRBJ1-3; D gene unclear. The V end was cut by 2 bases, the J end by 2 bases, with 1 base between. The CDR3 has 12 residues. CDR1 and CDR2 from the germline V gene are MDHEN and SYDVKM. The CDR3 nucleotides are TGTGCCAGCAGTTTACCTGGAAACACCATATATTTT. It codes for CASSLPGNTIYF.

The chain is built from TRBV6-1 and TRBJ1-1; no reliable D call. Between the trimmed V and J ends, which lost 10 bases and 7 bases, there was a span of 13 bases. Germline CDR1 and CDR2: MNHNS and SASEGT. The CDR3 length is 11 residues. The CDR3 DNA is TGTGCCACCCAGAGCAGAAGTGAAGCTTTCTTT. Translation: CATQSRSEAFF.

The chain carries TRBV7-6 and TRBJ2-2; a weak D match, TRBD1 (6 bases). Per the germline V gene, CDR1 is SGHVS and CDR2 is FNYEAQ. The CDR3 is 16 residues long. Trimming removed 5 bases from V and 5 bases from J, with 18 bases in between. The CDR3 region is CASSPRVRQDTGELFF. In DNA, the CDR3 is TGTGCCAGCAGCCCCCGGGTCCGACAGGATACCGGGGAGCTGTTTTTT.

The chain's CDR3 is CASSPGTGNTIYF. In DNA, the CDR3 is TGTGCCAGCTCACCAGGGACTGGAAACACCATATATTTT. The chain employs TRBV18 and TRBJ1-3; no clear D. Trimming shortened V by 2 bases and J by 2 bases, and 4 bases separated the two germline ends. Per the germline V gene, CDR1 is KGHSH and CDR2 is LQKENI. This CDR3 is 13 amino acids long.

The chain combines TRBV30 with TRBJ2-2, with D unclear. This CDR3 comprises 13 residues. Deletions cut 2 bases from V and 5 bases from J, with 9 bases between. Germline V lookup: CDR1 GTSNPN, CDR2 SVGIG (reference sequence). DNA for the CDR3: TGTGCCTGGAGTCTACTTCGTACCGGGGAGCTGTTTTTT. It translates to CAWSLLRTGELFF.

The chain carries TRBV28 and TRBJ2-7; 8 bases are shared with TRBD1. Germline V CDR1 and CDR2: MDHEN, SYDVKM. Trimming took 4 bases from V and 4 from J; bases not matched to a gene: 0. The CDR3 sequence is 12 residues long. The CDR3 sequence: CASSWTGYEQYF. The DNA for the CDR3 is TGTGCCAGCAGTTGGACAGGGTACGAGCAGTACTTC.

The V and J genes are TRBV19 and TRBJ1-6; D is uncertain. V shed 8 bases and J shed 0 bases, with 11 bases lying between them. Germline CDR1 LNHDA, CDR2 SQIVND (reference sequence). The CDR3 spans 15 residues. This CDR3 is CASQEASSYNSPLHF. Here the CDR3 DNA reads TGTGCCAGTCAGGAGGCGAGCTCCTATAATTCACCCCTCCACTTT.

The CDR3 reads CASSVVGGAGETQYF. The CDR3 nucleotides are TGTGCCAGCAGCGTAGTAGGGGGCGCAGGGGAGACCCAGTACTTC. The chain combines TRBV9 with TRBJ2-5, with 7 nucleotides matching TRBD1. Germline CDR1 SGDLS, CDR2 YYNGEE. Germline trimming cut 0 bases from V and 5 bases from J; bases unmatched to any gene: 7. The CDR3 covers 15 residues. The whole variable domain, filled in from reference TRBV9 and TRBJ2-5, reads DSGVTQTPKHLITATGQRVTLRCSPRSGDLSVYWYQQSLDQGLQFLIQYYNGEERAKGNILERFSAQQFPDLHSELNLSSLELGDSALYFCASSVVGGAGETQYFGPGTRLLVL.

The rearrangement joins TRBV7-9 to TRBJ1-6, with 10 bases that match TRBD1. The CDR3 spans 15 residues. Germline loops: CDR1 SEHNR, CDR2 FQNEAQ (reference sequence). V was pared by 1 base and J by 9 bases, with 3 bases of the junction left unmatched. The CDR3 reads CASSLGDRGRSPLHF. CDR3 DNA: TGTGCCAGCAGCTTAGGGGACAGGGGTCGTTCACCCCTCCACTTT.

This chain's CDR3 is CASSLLTGRIDNEQFF. The CDR3 DNA sequence: TGTGCCAGCAGCCTCCTAACAGGGAGGATAGACAATGAGCAGTTCTTC. The chain links TRBV4-2 to TRBJ2-1; the D gene could be TRBD1 or TRBD2 (6 bases each). CDR3 size: 16 residues. From germline, CDR1 is LGHNA and CDR2 YNFKEQ. The V end lost 4 bases, the J end lost 5 bases, and 18 bases lay between the germline ends.

V usage is TRBV30 and J usage is TRBJ1-2; D not certain. The germline V gene encodes CDR1 GTSNPN and CDR2 SVGIG (reference sequence). The CDR3 has 12 residues. Trimming pared 4 bases from V and 3 bases from J, leaving 9 bases between. The DNA of the CDR3 is TGTGCCTGGACTCGGGGTGACTATGGCTACACCTTC. It is translated as CAWTRGDYGYTF. Supplemented by reference TRBV30 and TRBJ1-2, the full variable domain reads SQTIHQWPATLVQPVGSPLSLECTVEGTSNPNLYWYRQAAGRGLQLLFYSVGIGQISSEVPQNLSASRPQDRQFILSSKKLLLSDSGFYLCAWTRGDYGYTFGSGTRLTVV.

The chain combines TRBV18 with TRBJ2-3; D possibly matches TRBD1 or TRBD2 (6 bases each). The CDR3 is made up of 15 amino acids. The germline CDR1 and CDR2 sequences are KGHSH and LQKENI. V was cut by 3 bases and J by 3 bases, with 13 bases left in between. The CDR3 loop is CASSPPRGQTDTQYF. The CDR3 DNA reads TGTGCCAGCTCACCGCCTCGGGGGCAAACAGATACGCAGTATTTT.

With respect to this clone: The junction shows a germline mismatch at one end, possibly a read error. V usage is TRBV10-3 and J usage is TRBJ2-3, with a possible D match to TRBD2 (7 bases). The CDR3 has 14 residues. Per germline, CDR1 ENHRY and CDR2 SYGVKD. The CDR3 DNA follows: TGTGCCATCGGTGAGGGGGGGGGCACAGATACGCAGTATTTT. It encodes CAIGEGGGTDTQYF.

There are a few counts of this clone. V and J are TRBV30 and TRBJ1-2; D unresolved. This CDR3 comprises 12 residues. Trimming cost V 2 bases and J 2 bases, with 6 bases left between them. Germline assignment: CDR1 GTSNPN and CDR2 SVGIG (reference sequence). This CDR3 is CAWSQVNYGYTF. In DNA form, the CDR3 reads TGTGCCTGGAGTCAGGTGAACTATGGCTACACCTTC.

The chain recombines TRBV5-6 with TRBJ2-2; D gene unclear. The CDR3 totals 13 residues. V gave up 6 bases and J gave up 6 bases, with 12 bases separating them. Germline CDR1 SGHDT, CDR2 YYEEEE. CDR3: CASTLRLAGELFF. The DNA of the CDR3 is TGTGCCAGCACCCTACGGCTGGCCGGGGAGCTGTTTTTT.

The chain joins TRBV4-2 to TRBJ2-7; D may be TRBD2 (5 bases). Trimming took 5 bases from V and 3 from J, leaving 14 bases between them. The CDR3 extends over 14 amino acids. Germline CDR1 reads LGHNA; CDR2 reads YNFKEQ. Here the CDR3 reads CASSAQRTSYEQYF. The DNA for the CDR3 is TGTGCCAGCAGCGCACAACGAACTAGCTACGAGCAGTACTTC.

This chain uses TRBV5-1 with TRBJ2-7; a possible D gene is TRBD1 (6 bases). The V end was cut by 0 bases, the J end by 0 bases, with 10 bases between. The CDR3 is 15 residues long. Germline V gives CDR1 SGHRS, CDR2 YFSETQ. The CDR3 reads CASSLGGQHSYEQYF. CDR3 in DNA: TGCGCCAGCAGCTTGGGCGGACAGCACTCCTACGAGCAGTACTTC. The complete variable domain, with remaining parts taken from reference TRBV5-1 and TRBJ2-7, reads KAGVTQTPRYLIKTRGQQVTLSCSPISGHRSVSWYQQTPGQGLQFLFEYFSETQRNKGNFPGRFSGRQFSNSRSEMNVSTLELGDSALYLCASSLGGQHSYEQYFGPGTRLTVT.

This sequence joins TRBV27 and TRBJ1-5, with D hard to call. The CDR3 covers 12 residues. The ends were cut back, 4 bases at V and 10 bases at J, with 11 bases in the middle. Germline CDR1 MNHEY, CDR2 SMNVEV (reference sequence). The CDR3 DNA reads TGTGCCAGCAGTTCCCCTGGAGAACCCCAGCATTTT. This gives the protein CASSSPGEPQHF.

The chain uses TRBV4-2 and TRBJ1-6, with 7 bases identical to TRBD1. Germline CDR1 is LGHNA and CDR2 is YNFKEQ. With V trimmed by 5 bases and J by 7 bases, 2 bases remained unmatched. The CDR3 is made up of 13 amino acids. The CDR3 nucleotides are TGTGCCAGCAGCATAGGGGGCAATTCACCCCTCCACTTT. Translation gives CASSIGGNSPLHF.

The chain has TRBV10-2 and TRBJ2-1; 10 bases match TRBD2. Germline assignment: CDR1 WSHSY and CDR2 SAAADI. This CDR3 has 16 residues. Trimming cost V 6 bases and J 6 bases; bases outside gene matches: 11. The DNA for the CDR3 is TGCGCCAGCAGCCTCACCTTTAGCGGGAGGAGCAATGAGCAGTTCTTC. This codes for CASSLTFSGRSNEQFF.

The sample holds a few counts of this clone. The V gene is TRBV4-3, the J gene TRBJ1-5; D call uncertain. CDR1 is LGHNA, CDR2 YSLEER, per germline. The CDR3 has 13 residues. Trimming left V 0 bases short and J 6 bases short, with 6 bases between. The DNA for the CDR3 is TGCGCCAGCAGCCAAGATCGGATTCAGCCCCAGCATTTT. It yields the protein CASSQDRIQPQHF.

This clone occurred many times. The chain combines TRBV10-2 with TRBJ1-1, with no clear D. The V and J ends lost 7 bases and 0 bases respectively, with 15 bases between them. Germline V gene data show CDR1 as WSHSY and CDR2 as SAAADI. CDR3 length: 15 amino acids. The CDR3 loop is CASTENIFMNTEAFF. The CDR3 DNA is TGCGCCAGCACGGAAAACATATTCATGAACACTGAAGCTTTCTTT.